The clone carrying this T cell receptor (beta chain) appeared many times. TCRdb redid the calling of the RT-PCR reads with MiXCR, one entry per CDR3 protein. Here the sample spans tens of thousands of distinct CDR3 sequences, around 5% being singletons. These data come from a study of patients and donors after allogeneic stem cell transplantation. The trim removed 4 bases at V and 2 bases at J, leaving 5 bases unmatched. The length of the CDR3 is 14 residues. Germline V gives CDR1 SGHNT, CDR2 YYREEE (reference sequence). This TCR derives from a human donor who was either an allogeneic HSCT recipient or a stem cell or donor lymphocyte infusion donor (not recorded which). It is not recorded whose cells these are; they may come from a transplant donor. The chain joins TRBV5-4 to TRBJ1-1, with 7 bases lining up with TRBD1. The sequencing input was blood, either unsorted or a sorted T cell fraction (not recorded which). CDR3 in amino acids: CASSLTGLNTEAFF. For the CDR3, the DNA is TGTGCCAGCAGCCTGACAGGGTTAAACACTGAAGCTTTCTTT.